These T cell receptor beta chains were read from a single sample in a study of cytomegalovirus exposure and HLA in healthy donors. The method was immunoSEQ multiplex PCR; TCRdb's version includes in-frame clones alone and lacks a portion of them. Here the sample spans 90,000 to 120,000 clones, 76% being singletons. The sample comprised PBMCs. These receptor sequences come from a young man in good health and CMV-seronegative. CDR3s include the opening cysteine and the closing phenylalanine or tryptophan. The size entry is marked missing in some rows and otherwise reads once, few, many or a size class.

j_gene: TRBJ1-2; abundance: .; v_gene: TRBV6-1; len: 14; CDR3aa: CASSEEDTLYGYPF
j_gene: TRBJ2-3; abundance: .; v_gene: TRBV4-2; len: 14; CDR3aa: CASSQEGTSVTQYF
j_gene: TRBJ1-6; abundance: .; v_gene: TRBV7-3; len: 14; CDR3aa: CASSLRGMDSPLHF
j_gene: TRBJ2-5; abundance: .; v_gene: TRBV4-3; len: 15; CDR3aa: CASSQVPTGAETQYF
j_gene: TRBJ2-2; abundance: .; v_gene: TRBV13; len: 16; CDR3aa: CASSWLAGSNTGELFF
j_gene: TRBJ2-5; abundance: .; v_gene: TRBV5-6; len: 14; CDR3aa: CASTHTGGGETQYF
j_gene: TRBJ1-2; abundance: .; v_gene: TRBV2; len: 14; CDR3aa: CASRRGQGSYGYTF
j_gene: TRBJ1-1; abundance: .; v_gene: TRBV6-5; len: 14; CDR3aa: CASSYSTPRAEAFF
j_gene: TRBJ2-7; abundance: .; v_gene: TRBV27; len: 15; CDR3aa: CASSLMGGSYLEQYF
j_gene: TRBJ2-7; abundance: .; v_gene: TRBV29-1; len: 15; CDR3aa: CSVEGQEGASYEQYF
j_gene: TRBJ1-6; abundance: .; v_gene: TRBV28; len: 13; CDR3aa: CASSPTGHSLLHF
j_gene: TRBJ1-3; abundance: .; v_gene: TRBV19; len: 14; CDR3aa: CASRTTGRGNTIYF
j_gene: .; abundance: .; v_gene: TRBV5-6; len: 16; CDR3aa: CASSPPRTAGPYEQYF
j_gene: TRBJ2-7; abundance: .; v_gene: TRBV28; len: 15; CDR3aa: CASRTGGMGGYEQYF
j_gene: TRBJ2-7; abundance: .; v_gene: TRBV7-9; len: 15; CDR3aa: CASSRLGSGAYEQYF
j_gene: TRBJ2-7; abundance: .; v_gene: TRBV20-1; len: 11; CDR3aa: CSARGPYEQYF
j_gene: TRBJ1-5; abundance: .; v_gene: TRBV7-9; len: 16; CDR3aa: CSSSLLTGVSNQPQHF
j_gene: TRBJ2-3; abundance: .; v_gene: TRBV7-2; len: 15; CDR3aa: CANSLTGGPIDTQYF
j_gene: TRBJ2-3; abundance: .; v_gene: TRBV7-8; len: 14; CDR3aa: CASSFSQGADTQYF
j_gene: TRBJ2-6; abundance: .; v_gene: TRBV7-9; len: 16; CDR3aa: CASSLDTGAGANVLTF
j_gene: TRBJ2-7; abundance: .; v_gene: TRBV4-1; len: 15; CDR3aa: CASSQDEVNSYEQYF
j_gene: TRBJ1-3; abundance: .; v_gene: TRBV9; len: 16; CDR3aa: CASSLETGGFGNTIYF
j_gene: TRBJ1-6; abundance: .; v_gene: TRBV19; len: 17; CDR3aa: CASSIFLGTGNNSPLHF
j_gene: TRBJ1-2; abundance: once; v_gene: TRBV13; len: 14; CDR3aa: CASSLIRQAYGYTF
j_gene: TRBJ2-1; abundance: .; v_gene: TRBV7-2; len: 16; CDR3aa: CASSLDGRSSYNEQFF
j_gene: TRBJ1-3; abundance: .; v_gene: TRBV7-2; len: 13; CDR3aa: CASSYRTGNTIYF
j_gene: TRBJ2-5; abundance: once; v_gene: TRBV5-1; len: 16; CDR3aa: CASSPLTGGGQETQYF
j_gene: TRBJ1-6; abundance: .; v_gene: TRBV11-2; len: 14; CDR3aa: CASSFGTVNSPLHF
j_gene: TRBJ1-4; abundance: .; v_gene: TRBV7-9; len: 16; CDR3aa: CASSLGSAGINEKLFF
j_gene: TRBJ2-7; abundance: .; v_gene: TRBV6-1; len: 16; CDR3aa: CASSEGEGQGGHEQYF
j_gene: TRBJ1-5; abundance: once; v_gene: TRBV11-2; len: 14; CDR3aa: CASSDTGALQPQHF
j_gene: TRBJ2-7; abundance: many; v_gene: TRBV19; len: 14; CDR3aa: CASSRTGGSYEQYF
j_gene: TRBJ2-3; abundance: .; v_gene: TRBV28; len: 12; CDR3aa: CASSYGLGPGAF
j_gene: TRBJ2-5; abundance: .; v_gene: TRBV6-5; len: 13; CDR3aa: CASSYGQQETQYF
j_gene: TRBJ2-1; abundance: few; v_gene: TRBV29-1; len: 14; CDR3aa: CSVEYGGDYNEQFF
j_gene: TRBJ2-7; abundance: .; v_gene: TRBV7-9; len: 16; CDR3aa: CSSSLWDRGRPYEQYF
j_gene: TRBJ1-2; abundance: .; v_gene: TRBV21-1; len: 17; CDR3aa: CASSKVLQGSVDYGYTF
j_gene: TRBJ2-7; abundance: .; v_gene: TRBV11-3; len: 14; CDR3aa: CASSLRPGPYEQYF
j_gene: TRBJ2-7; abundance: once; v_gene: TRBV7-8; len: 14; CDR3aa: CASSGWDSGYEQYF
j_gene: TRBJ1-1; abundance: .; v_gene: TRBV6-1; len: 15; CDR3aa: CASSRVSRTNTEAFF
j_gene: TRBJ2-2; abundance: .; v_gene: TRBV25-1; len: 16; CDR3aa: CASSPNRQGHTGELFF
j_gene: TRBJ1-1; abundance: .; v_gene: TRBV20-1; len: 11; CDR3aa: CSAPTGPEAFF
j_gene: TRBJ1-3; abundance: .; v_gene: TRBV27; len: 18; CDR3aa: CASSLSGFGGGSGNTIYF
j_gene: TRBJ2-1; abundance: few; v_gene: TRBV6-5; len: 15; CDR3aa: CASRSVGAQGDEQFF
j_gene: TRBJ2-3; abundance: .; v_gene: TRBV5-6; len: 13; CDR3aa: CASSFLGTDTQYF
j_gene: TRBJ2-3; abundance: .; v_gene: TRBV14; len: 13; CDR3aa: CASSWRATDTQYF
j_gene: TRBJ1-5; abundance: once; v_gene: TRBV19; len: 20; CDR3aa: CASSIDVRTGGKWRNQPQHF
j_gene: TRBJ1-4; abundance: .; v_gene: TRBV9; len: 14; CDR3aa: CASSVGTLGEKLFF
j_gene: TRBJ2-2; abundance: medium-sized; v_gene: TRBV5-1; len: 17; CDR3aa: CASSLALRGGDTGELFF
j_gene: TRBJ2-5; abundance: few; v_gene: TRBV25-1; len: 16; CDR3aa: CASSEVASGVQETQYF
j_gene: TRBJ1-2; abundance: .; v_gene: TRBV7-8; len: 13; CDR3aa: CASSGARGDGYTF
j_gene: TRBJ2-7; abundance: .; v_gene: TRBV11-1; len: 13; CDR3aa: CASSPASLYEQYF